The next 18 T cell receptor beta chains were all read from a single sample in a study of T cells in Graves' hyperthyroidism and ophthalmopathy. Amplification targeted TCR beta CDR3 regions from RNA transcripts. The HTBI primer set served for first-round RT-PCR of the TCR CDR3. A single record per CDR3 protein comes from TCRdb applying MiXCR to the multiplex PCR reads. In the table there are 490,000 or so distinct CDR3 sequences, 15% to 20% of which are singletons. The specimen sequenced was blood. The receptors derive from a woman aged 25-40 years with Graves' ophthalmopathy.

Ten or more counts support this clonotype. The chain has TRBV7-2 and TRBJ2-7; 9 bases map to TRBD2. The CDR3 runs to 16 residues. Germline trimming cut 0 bases from V and 3 bases from J; bases unmatched to any gene: 6. Germline V gene sequence: CDR1 SGHTA, CDR2 FQGNSA. CDR3 sequence reads: CASSLAGSGGIYEQYF. CDR3 in DNA: TGTGCCAGCAGCTTAGCGGGGAGCGGGGGGATCTACGAGCAGTACTTC.

V usage is TRBV6-5 and J usage is TRBJ1-1, with D possibly TRBD1 on 5 matching bases. Trimming left V 2 bases short and J 5 bases short, with 12 bases between. Germline assignment: CDR1 MNHEY and CDR2 SVGAGI. The CDR3 is made up of 14 amino acids. The CDR3 reads CASSYGTWGTEAFF. Written as DNA, the CDR3 is TGTGCCAGCAGTTACGGGACCTGGGGAACTGAAGCTTTCTTT.

This clonotype was picked up many times. The rearrangement links TRBV18 to TRBJ2-1; 8 bases align to TRBD2. The CDR3 has 16 residues. The V gene end was trimmed by 2 bases and the J gene end by 7 bases; junction bases not matched to a gene: 10. Germline V CDR1 and CDR2: KGHSH, LQKENI. The CDR3: CASSPKGSGRWNEQFF. The CDR3 region has the DNA TGTGCCAGCTCACCAAAAGGAAGCGGGAGATGGAATGAGCAGTTCTTC. The variable domain in full, with the rest retrieved from reference TRBV18 and TRBJ2-1, is NAGVMQNPRHLVRRRGQEARLRCSPMKGHSHVYWYRQLPEEGLKFMVYLQKENIIDESGMPKERFSAEFPKEGPSILRIQQVVRGDSAAYFCASSPKGSGRWNEQFFGPGTRLTVL.

CDR3 sequence (DNA): TGCAGTGCTAGAAGCGATGATCCCCACGAGCAGTACTTC. This codes for CSARSDDPHEQYF. This sequence joins TRBV20-1 and TRBJ2-7; D remains ambiguous. Germline-derived CDR1 and CDR2 are DFQATT and SNEGSKA (reference sequence). The CDR3 consists of 13 residues. V was trimmed by 2 bases and J by 5 bases, leaving 13 bases between them.

This rearrangement joins TRBV9 to TRBJ1-5; a possible D gene is TRBD1 (5 bases). The CDR3 has 14 residues. The V gene lost 3 bases and the J gene lost 7 bases, with 14 bases spanning the gap. Germline V gene lookup returns CDR1 SGDLS and CDR2 YYNGEE. The CDR3 sequence: CASSALSEGQPQHF. The CDR3 DNA is TGTGCCAGCAGCGCTTTGTCGGAGGGGCAGCCCCAGCATTTT.

The table lists this clonotype with many counts. The chain couples TRBV28 to TRBJ1-4; D gene unclear. Germline loops: CDR1 MDHEN, CDR2 SYDVKM. V lost 6 bases to trimming and J lost 4 bases, with 15 bases between them. This CDR3 comprises 15 residues. CDR3 DNA sequence: TGTGCCAGCAGGCCTGGGTCGGAGAGTAATGAAAAACTGTTTTTT. Its protein product is CASRPGSESNEKLFF.

This clonotype was seen many times. The genes are TRBV28 and TRBJ2-7; 7 nucleotides match TRBD1. The V segment lost 3 bases and the J segment 2 bases; nucleotides outside the gene matches: 7. CDR3 size: 15 residues. Germline V gene lookup returns CDR1 MDHEN and CDR2 SYDVKM. CDR3 DNA sequence: TGTGCCAGCAGTTTGTACAGGGGCGAAACCTACGAGCAGTACTTC. Amino acids: CASSLYRGETYEQYF.

This clonotype was recorded many times. An end of the junction does not agree with germline; a read error may underlie this. This chain joins TRBV28 and TRBJ2-1; possible D gene TRBD1, 6 bases. The CDR3 runs 15 residues. Per the germline V gene, CDR1 is MDHEN and CDR2 is SYDVKM. The CDR3 DNA reads as TGTGCCAGCAGTCTACAGGGAAGGAAGGACAATGAGCAGTCCTTC. Protein product: CASSLQGRKDNEQSF.

In its sample, this clonotype was seen many times. V gene TRBV20-1 combines with J gene TRBJ2-7; D not certain. Looked up from germline, CDR1 is DFQATT and CDR2 is SNEGSKA (reference sequence). The CDR3 is 13 residues long. V was clipped by 3 bases and J by 2 bases, with 11 bases between them. CDR3 bases: TGCAGTGCTAGTGAGAGAATCACCTACGAGCAGTACTTC. This translates into CSASERITYEQYF.

A few counts support this clonotype. This sequence joins TRBV29-1 and TRBJ1-4, with a weak D call TRBD1 (6 bases). From germline, CDR1 is SQVTM and CDR2 ANQGSEA. CDR3 length: 13 residues. V was clipped by 6 bases and J by 7 bases, with 15 bases between them. In DNA form, the CDR3 reads TGCAGCGTCCTACAGGGAGGTAGTGAAAAACTGTTTTTT. It encodes CSVLQGGSEKLFF.

This chain connects TRBV9 to TRBJ2-7; either TRBD1 or TRBD2 may fit D (5 bases each). Per germline, CDR1 SGDLS and CDR2 YYNGEE. V lost 0 bases and J 7 bases, leaving 14 bases between the germline ends. The CDR3 loop spans 14 amino acids. The CDR3: CASSVEGRSLEQYF. CDR3 bases: TGTGCCAGCAGCGTAGAGGGGAGATCTCTGGAGCAGTACTTC.

Ten or more counts support this clonotype. The chain uses TRBV27 and TRBJ1-1; D uncertain. Germline CDR1 and CDR2: MNHEY and SMNVEV (reference sequence). The V end lost 2 bases, the J end lost 0 bases, and 10 bases lay between the germline ends. This CDR3 is 15 amino acids long. The CDR3, as DNA: TGTGCCAGCAGTTTAGAACCCAGGTTGAACACTGAAGCTTTCTTT. It encodes CASSLEPRLNTEAFF.

This clonotype has just a few counts. This sequence joins TRBV7-9 and TRBJ2-5; D is perhaps TRBD1 (5 bases). CDR1 and CDR2 from the germline V gene are SEHNR and FQNEAQ (reference sequence). Trimming left V 1 base short and J 2 bases short, with 14 bases between. This CDR3 is 16 amino acids long. The CDR3: CASSLGQGIVQETQYF. CDR3 nucleotide sequence: TGTGCCAGCAGCTTAGGGCAGGGAATAGTTCAAGAGACCCAGTACTTC.

The gene calls are TRBV9 and TRBJ2-5; D is undetermined. Germline values: CDR1 SGDLS, CDR2 YYNGEE. V was pared by 4 bases and J by 5 bases, with 18 bases between. The CDR3 covers 15 residues. As DNA, the CDR3 is TGTGCCAGCAGCCCTACTGGGTGGAGTGGGGAGACCCAGTACTTC. This gives the protein CASSPTGWSGETQYF.

This clonotype was seen only a few times. The genes are TRBV7-2 and TRBJ2-4, with D unresolved. Germline assignment: CDR1 SGHTA and CDR2 FQGNSA. Trimming left V 0 bases short and J 0 bases short, with 18 bases between. CDR3 length: 19 residues. The CDR3 is CASSLARLEQSLAKNIQYF. The CDR3, as DNA: TGTGCCAGCAGCTTAGCGCGATTGGAACAGTCCCTAGCCAAAAACATTCAGTACTTC.

Regarding this clonotype: This clone may be a read error of a much larger clone one base away. This chain connects TRBV7-2 to TRBJ2-1; possible D gene TRBD2, 6 bases. The CDR3 contains 16 residues. V was shortened by 4 bases and J by 8 bases, with 21 bases between the two germline ends. The germline V gene encodes CDR1 SGHTA and CDR2 FQGNSA. In DNA, the CDR3 is TGTGCCAGCAGCTCCGCGGGAAGGCCTTTGCTTTATGAGCAGTTCTTC. It specifies CASSSAGRPLLYEQFF. The entire variable domain, with the rest obtained from reference TRBV7-2 and TRBJ2-1, is as follows: GAGVSQSPSNKVTEKGKDVELRCDPISGHTALYWYRQSLGQGLEFLIYFQGNSAPDKSGLPSDRFSAERTGGSVSTLTIQRTQQEDSAVYLCASSSAGRPLLYEQFFGPGTRLTVL.

This clonotype was counted between two and nine times. This sequence joins TRBV6-2 or TRBV6-3 and TRBJ2-5; 9 bases line up with TRBD2. The CDR3 spans 14 residues. J gave up 5 bases and V 4 bases, and 5 bases lay outside the gene matches. CDR1 MNHEY and CDR2 SVGEGT come from the germline V gene. In DNA form, the CDR3 reads TGTGCCAGCAGTTTAGCGGGAGAAGTGGAGACCCAGTACTTC. Amino acids: CASSLAGEVETQYF.

There are many counts of this clonotype. V usage is TRBV12-3 or TRBV12-4 and J usage is TRBJ1-4; D call uncertain. The germline V and J ends were trimmed by 2 bases and 6 bases, with 10 bases remaining between them. The CDR3 has 14 amino acids. The CDR3 region has the DNA TGTGCCAGCAGTTTAAGCAGTCTTGATGAAAAACTGTTTTTT. This translates into CASSLSSLDEKLFF.